The text below deals with one TCR beta chain. This sample is part of a study of shared clonotypes between healthy human individuals. Study-level information: CD4 naive and memory got three plates each, CD8 naive two, CD8 memory one.

Between the trimmed V and J ends, which lost 2 bases and 4 bases, there was a span of 30 bases. The V gene's germline CDR1 is SGHVS and CDR2 FQNEAQ. The CDR3 has 21 residues. For each subset, genomic DNA was distributed in equal portions over several immunoSEQ plates. TCRdb's table, derived via immunoSEQ multiplex PCR, lists solely in-frame clones and lacks some. The sample yields around 980,000 clones, roughly 74% seen once. The sequencing sample was made of memory CD4+ T cells from PBMCs. The subset: CD45RA-negative fraction. The sequence was obtained from a young man in good health. Some clones in this sample may be carry-over from other donors' samples. The genes are TRBV7-8 and TRBJ1-3, with TRBD1 as a possible D gene (5 bases). The CDR3 loop reads CASSLIFYQGSTERWGNTIYF. The CDR3 bases are TGTGCCAGCAGCTTAATTTTCTATCAGGGATCGACCGAGCGATGGGGAAACACCATATATTTT.